This T cell receptor beta chain was identified during a study of tumor-infiltrating lymphocytes in primary liver carcinoma. For the study at large: Spanning 30 to 69 years of age, the patients were men and women. Study-wide findings and caveats: Only about 7.5-24% of top clones appeared in all five tumor regions.

The CDR3 is made up of 15 amino acids. The germline gives CDR1 SQVTM, CDR2 ANQGSEA. The study co-extracted DNA and RNA from roughly 20-30 mg of unsorted bulk tissue. Each tumor specimen held more than 80% viable tumor cells. This clonotype was observed a handful of times. Its specificity is not known. Total RNA (around 500 ng) served as template for TCR beta cDNA synthesis primed by a constant-region primer. The TCR beta library was amplified through three nested multiplex PCR rounds in a modified ARM-PCR procedure. Rounds one and two of PCR, each of roughly 10 cycles, were primed with TRBV1-TRBV30 forward primers and a C-beta reverse primer. MiXCR was run by TCRdb on the multiplex PCR reads, yielding one entry per CDR3 protein. The sample includes roughly 100,000 distinct CDR3 sequences, roughly 80% of them seen just once.

Sequenced material: liver tumor tissue from sampling region 3. Regarding subset: tumor region T3, left-lateral pole. This chain connects TRBV29-1 to TRBJ2-3; possible D gene TRBD2, 6 bases. The clonotype was recovered from a middle-aged man with primary liver carcinoma and hepatitis B virus infection. The CDR3, as DNA: TGCAACGCTGAAGGCGGGGCCGGCATCACAGATACGCAGTATTTT. Protein sequence: CNAEGGAGITDTQYF.